This TCR beta chain was recovered during a study of T cell responses to AZD1222 COVID-19 vaccine. To note about this clone: Its target is unknown.

Generated by immunoSEQ multiplex PCR, the TCRdb table keeps only in-frame clones and is missing some. The table shows about 110,000 clones, with 70% to 90% occurring only once. The CDR3 covers 13 residues. V shed 7 bases and J shed 5 bases, with 13 bases lying between them. Second doses that came at about 4 or about 12 weeks were put together. Study observations and caveats: Donors skewed white British and female; clonal diversity was possibly underestimated.

The sequencing used peripheral blood, collected 28 days after the second AZD1222 dose. This chain connects TRBV12-3 or TRBV12-4 to TRBJ2-3, with TRBD2 as a possible D gene (5 bases). The sequence was obtained from an adult who received the AZD1222 COVID-19 vaccine. The CDR3 DNA follows: TGTGCCAGCAATCCCGGGAATGGAGATACGCAGTATTTT. Its protein is CASNPGNGDTQYF.